One TCR beta chain is described in this entry. As handled by the study authors: Reference gene primers were amplified, and this amplification served to estimate nucleated cell counts. Generated by immunoSEQ multiplex PCR, the TCRdb table keeps only in-frame clones and is missing some. V and J calls and clone size are as listed in that table; D and trimming were resolved from the DNA. The repertoire consists of fewer than 450,000 clones, with around 91% occurring once and the leading ten covering 2.5% to 4%. The sample originates from a study of blood T cell repertoires in COVID-19. Across the study: Samples came from the United States, Italy and Spain, spanning acute and convalescent COVID-19. Sample material is recorded as cDNA or gDNA derived from T cells, B-cell-depleted T cells, or PBMCs.

The V gene's germline CDR1 is SGHTA and CDR2 FQGNSA. The CDR3 extends over 17 amino acids. The V gene lost 5 bases and the J gene lost 2 bases, with 20 bases spanning the gap. The sample was peripheral blood. The J gene is TRBJ2-3, the V gene TRBV7-2; D not certain. The sequence came from a woman aged 18-35 years who had recovered from COVID-19. DNA for the CDR3: TGTGCCAGCAGCATGGGCATCGGCCGGAAACACACAGATACGCAGTATTTT. Its translation is CASSMGIGRKHTDTQYF.